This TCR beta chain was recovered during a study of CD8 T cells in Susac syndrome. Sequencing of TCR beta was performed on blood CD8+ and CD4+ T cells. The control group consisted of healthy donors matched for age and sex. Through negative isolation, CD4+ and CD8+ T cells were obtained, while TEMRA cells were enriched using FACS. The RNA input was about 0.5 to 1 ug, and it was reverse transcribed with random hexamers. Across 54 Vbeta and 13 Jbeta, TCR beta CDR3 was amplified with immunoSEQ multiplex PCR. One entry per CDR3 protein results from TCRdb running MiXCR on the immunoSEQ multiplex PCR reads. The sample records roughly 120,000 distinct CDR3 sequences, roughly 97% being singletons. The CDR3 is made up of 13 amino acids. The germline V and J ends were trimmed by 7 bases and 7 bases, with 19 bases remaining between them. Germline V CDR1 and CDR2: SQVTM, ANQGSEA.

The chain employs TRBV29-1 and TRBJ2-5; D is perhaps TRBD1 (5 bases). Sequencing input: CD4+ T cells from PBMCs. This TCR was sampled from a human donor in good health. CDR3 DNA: TGCAGCGCCGAGCCGCCTCCTACAGGGACCCAGTACTTC. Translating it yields CSAEPPPTGTQYF.